The present entry profiles one T cell receptor (beta chain) with its context. Its antigen has not been determined. Base qualities were left out, and no much larger clone turns up one base away. Participants in the prospective study were enrolled through a virtual design, were aged roughly 18 to 100 years, and lived in roughly 24 United States geographic areas. Cohort assignment in the prospective study relied on participant-reported clinical history from a screening survey and a study questionnaire. Mobile phlebotomists in the prospective study collected whole blood, serum and a nasopharyngeal or oropharyngeal swab from every participant. Prospective study participants could optionally give additional blood draws and questionnaires over an approximately 2-month period. Blood samples from the prospective study were shipped frozen or at room temperature prior to DNA extraction. At the junction V is shortened by 2 bases and J by 3 bases; bases outside the gene matches: 2. From the cysteine up to the phenylalanine, the CDR3 has a length of 14 residues. Solely the CDR3 DNA is kept, with 42 bases framed from the first base. Sequences MNHEY (CDR1) and SMNVEV (CDR2) are obtained from the germline V gene (reference sequence).

This specimen comes from a study of blood T cell repertoires in COVID-19 (dated by TCRdb to 2020 to 2022). With respect to the entire study: Samples covering the acute and convalescent phases of COVID-19 were provided by collaborators in the United States, Italy and Spain. The material from the prospective study consisted of cDNA or gDNA derived from T cells, B-cell-depleted T cells, or PBMCs. Deeply sampled blood TCRbeta repertoires from subjects exposed to, actively infected with, or recovered from COVID-19 were included in the dataset. The repertoires were made available in a free public database intended to serve as a resource for research on the immune response to SARS-CoV-2. The samples were drawn from the first 160 participants of the ongoing ImmuneRACE study and from under 1,500 subjects provided by 6 global collaborators. A de-identified subject ID, COVID-19 status, age in years and sex were almost always included in the sample metadata. HLA class I and class II types, where available, came from metadata supplied by the sample provider rather than from assay-based typing. Broader findings and caveats from the paper: Clinical and demographic metadata were provided uncurated, with the amount varying by source and participant.

TCRbeta CDR3 regions were amplified from genomic DNA using the immunoSEQ Assay, a bias-controlled multiplex PCR. Concerning the study's data processing: Nucleated cell counts per sample were estimated from amplification of reference gene primers within the assay. To quantify the absolute abundance of each unique TCRbeta CDR3 rearrangement, sequence reads were collapsed and filtered. For each sample, productive Simpson clonality was calculated as the square root of Simpson's diversity index across productive rearrangements. TCRdb stores this immuneACCESS table with in-frame sequences only. Part of the clones is absent; in the studies checked, under half of the shortfall reflects unresolved V genes, and no reason is known for the rest. D and trimming come from the DNA, and the V and J calls and clone size come from that table. For this sample there are some 210,000 clones; 80% to 90% appear just once. The ten largest clones represent approximately 10% of the sample.

This clonotype was sampled from a man aged 18 to 29 with acute COVID-19. Sequenced input: PBMCs or T cells enriched from blood (not recorded which). Rearrangement joined TRBV27 to TRBJ2-7; TRBD2 agrees with 9 junctional bases. The CDR3 amino acid sequence is: CASSLRRGGYEQYF. The nucleotide sequence reads TGTGCCAGCAGTTTACGGCGGGGGGGCTACGAGCAGTACTTC.